What follows describes a single T cell receptor (beta chain). Its antigen remains unknown. Using immunoSEQ multiplex PCR, the repertoire was profiled, and TCRdb retains in-frame clones only, with some absent. The sample yields under 95,000 clones, around 86% seen once. These data belong to a study of OX40 agonist ivuxolimab in advanced cancers. Study results and limitations: Near-lowest levels of clonal expansion characterized partial responders at 0.1-3.0 mg/kg.

The receptor was derived from an adult with an advanced solid tumor such as melanoma, head and neck, liver or kidney cancer. The sample in question was CD4+ or CD8+ T cells sorted from blood, obtained in a trial of the OX40 agonist ivuxolimab.

Here the CDR3 DNA reads TGTGCCAGCCTAGAATTAGCGGGGAGCTCCTACGAGCAGTACTTC. As protein: CASLELAGSSYEQYF. The chain combines TRBV2 with TRBJ2-7; 8 bases match TRBD2. The trim removed 8 bases at V and 0 bases at J, leaving 9 bases unmatched. This CDR3 region has 15 residues. Germline values: CDR1 SNHLY, CDR2 FYNNEI.